Shown below are 18 T cell receptor beta chains from a single sample sequenced in a study of shared clonotypes between healthy human individuals. Only in-frame clones appear in the TCRdb table, and some are missing; sequencing was by immunoSEQ multiplex PCR. The sample has 2 million to 2.5 million clones, approximately 93% seen once. Source material: naive CD4+ T cells from PBMCs. Noted subset: CD45RA+ positively selected. These receptors all come from a man younger than 30 in good health. Some clones in this sample may be carry-over from other donors' samples.

J is TRBJ2-5 and V is TRBV13; D is undetermined. CDR1 is PRHDT and CDR2 is FYEKMQ in the germline V gene (reference sequence). The CDR3 totals 12 residues. V shed 5 bases and J shed 6 bases, with 10 bases lying between them. CDR3 nucleotide sequence: TGTGCCAGCAGCGGGGTTGAGCAGACCCAGTACTTC. Encoded protein: CASSGVEQTQYF.

The chain combines TRBV15 with TRBJ2-1; 7 bases line up with TRBD2. The CDR3 runs 16 residues. Germline V gene lookup returns CDR1 LNHNV and CDR2 YYDKDF (reference sequence). Unmatched junction bases numbered 10, after V lost 5 bases and J lost 3 bases. The CDR3 nucleotides read TGTGCCACCAGCTCCATACTAGCGCCCCACTACAATGAGCAGTTCTTC. Its translation is CATSSILAPHYNEQFF.

The V call is TRBV9, the J call TRBJ1-1, with D perhaps TRBD1 (6 bases). The germline V and J ends were trimmed by 4 bases and 1 base, with 17 bases remaining between them. This CDR3 is built from 16 residues. CDR1 is SGDLS, CDR2 YYNGEE, per germline. CDR3 sequence reads: CASSPSSGQKNTEAFF. As DNA, the CDR3 is TGTGCCAGCAGCCCAAGTAGTGGACAGAAGAACACTGAAGCTTTCTTT.

V is TRBV4-1 and J is TRBJ1-4; D may be TRBD1 (6 bases). CDR3 length: 17 amino acids. V shed 1 base and J shed 15 bases, with 27 bases lying between them. Germline V CDR1 and CDR2: MGHRA, YSYEKL. The CDR3 region has the DNA TGCGCCAGCAGCCAAGGGCTACAGGGCCCTTCTATGAAAACGGTGTTTTTT. Its translation: CASSQGLQGPSMKTVFF.

About this clone: Other nucleotide sequences from this sample produce the same CDR3. CDR3 in amino acids: CASSEQGNQPQHF. The CDR3 coding sequence is TGTGCCAGCAGCGAACAGGGAAACCAGCCCCAGCATTTT. This chain joins TRBV7-9 and TRBJ1-5, with D possibly TRBD1 on 6 matching bases. Germline CDR1 reads SEHNR; CDR2 reads FQNEAQ (reference sequence). Trimming left V 5 bases short and J 7 bases short, with 12 bases between. The CDR3 consists of 13 residues.

The V and J genes are TRBV5-6 and TRBJ2-5; D might be TRBD1 (6 bases). Germline CDR1 and CDR2: SGHDT and YYEEEE. The CDR3 has 16 amino acids. Trimming removed 4 bases at V and 5 bases at J, with 21 bases between. The CDR3: CASSRKQGRSWETQYF. For the CDR3, the DNA is TGTGCCAGCAGCCGGAAACAGGGTCGTTCTTGGGAGACCCAGTACTTC.

Worth noting for this clone: A read error may produce the germline difference seen at one junction end. Other DNA variants within this sample encode the same CDR3. The chain uses TRBV20-1 and TRBJ1-1; tentative D call: TRBD1 (5 bases). The CDR3 sequence is 11 residues long. CDR1 DFQATT and CDR2 SNEGSKA come from the germline V gene (reference sequence). The CDR3 here is CSPRGNTEAFF. In nucleotides, the CDR3 is TGCAGTCCTAGGGGGAACACTGAAGCTTTCTTT.

The gene calls are TRBV28 and TRBJ2-3, with 14 bases lining up with TRBD2. V lost 6 bases, J lost 0 bases, and 8 bases stayed unmatched. The CDR3 has 18 residues. CDR1 is MDHEN and CDR2 is SYDVKM in the germline V gene. CDR3 in DNA: TGTGCCAGCAGGGTTGGGACTAGCGGGAGTCCCAGCACAGATACGCAGTATTTT. Protein: CASRVGTSGSPSTDTQYF.

CDR3 in amino acids: CASSEGNRGGSVLTF. CDR3 DNA sequence: TGTGCCAGCAGTGAGGGTAACAGGGGTGGTAGCGTCCTGACTTTC. This rearrangement joins TRBV6-1 to TRBJ2-6, with 7 bases matching TRBD1. V was clipped by 3 bases and J by 12 bases; unmatched bases: 11. CDR1 is MNHNS and CDR2 is SASEGT in the germline V gene. The CDR3 covers 15 residues.

The chain joins TRBV9 to TRBJ1-2; 9 positions match TRBD1. Germline trimming cut 3 bases from V and 5 bases from J; bases unmatched to any gene: 14. The CDR3 is 17 amino acids. Germline V CDR1 and CDR2: SGDLS, YYNGEE. The CDR3, as DNA: TGTGCCAGCAGCGCTGGGATGCGGGACAGGGCAAGGTATGGCTACACCTTC. Its translation is CASSAGMRDRARYGYTF.

The chain couples TRBV4-1 to TRBJ1-1; D gene uncertain. The CDR3 has 13 amino acids. Trimming removed 0 bases from V and 9 bases from J, with 11 bases in between. Per the germline V gene, CDR1 is MGHRA and CDR2 is YSYEKL. The CDR3 region is CASSQDIEVKAFF. The CDR3 bases are TGCGCCAGCAGCCAAGATATTGAGGTTAAAGCTTTCTTT.

This chain connects TRBV5-1 to TRBJ2-3; D might be TRBD2 (5 bases). V was pared by 0 bases and J by 4 bases, with 12 bases between. The CDR3 extends over 15 amino acids. Germline CDR1 SGHRS, CDR2 YFSETQ. The CDR3 sequence: CASSLVSASPDTQYF. For the CDR3, the DNA is TGCGCCAGCAGCTTGGTCTCGGCTAGCCCAGATACGCAGTATTTT.

J is TRBJ1-2 and V is TRBV5-4; D unresolved. This CDR3 comprises 13 residues. Germline assignment: CDR1 SGHNT and CDR2 YYREEE (reference sequence). V was trimmed by 4 bases and J by 3 bases, leaving 10 bases between them. The CDR3: CASSPYRDYGYTF. The CDR3 DNA reads TGTGCCAGCAGCCCTTACAGAGACTATGGCTACACCTTC.

The DNA of the CDR3 is TGTGCCAGCAGCTTGGGGGGTGGACGGGCGAACACTGAAGCTTTCTTT. Its protein product is CASSLGGGRANTEAFF. The chain couples TRBV5-4 to TRBJ1-1, with D unresolved. Germline V gives CDR1 SGHNT, CDR2 YYREEE (reference sequence). The CDR3 totals 16 residues. Between the trimmed V and J ends, which lost 0 bases and 1 base, there was a span of 13 bases.

The chain is built from TRBV7-9 and TRBJ2-7, with D unclear. Per the germline V gene, CDR1 is SEHNR and CDR2 is FQNEAQ (reference sequence). V lost 2 bases, J lost 5 bases, and 10 bases lay in between. This CDR3 region has 13 residues. The CDR3 DNA reads TGTGCCAGCAGCTTACGCCAGAGACACGAGCAGTACTTC. Amino acids: CASSLRQRHEQYF.

This chain connects TRBV6-5 to TRBJ2-5; tentatively, D is TRBD1 (6 bases). The J call may be incorrect, as the DNA end agrees better with TRBJ2-7. Per germline, CDR1 MNHEY and CDR2 SVGAGI. The CDR3 runs to 15 residues. CDR3 amino acids: CASSYSRGQSYEQYF. Written as DNA, the CDR3 is TGTGCCAGCAGTTACTCCAGGGGACAATCCTACGAGCAGTACTTC.

The rearrangement links TRBV4-1 to TRBJ2-5; D possibly corresponds to TRBD1 (6 bases). The CDR3 is 14 residues long. V shed 2 bases and J shed 1 base, with 8 bases lying between them. From germline, CDR1 is MGHRA and CDR2 YSYEKL. The CDR3 DNA follows: TGCGCCAGCAGCCAATACAGGGCCCAAGAGACCCAGTACTTC. Translating gives CASSQYRAQETQYF.

V is TRBV5-1 and J is TRBJ2-1; no definite D call. V lost 0 bases, J lost 3 bases, and 13 bases lay in between. This CDR3 region has 16 residues. CDR1 and CDR2 from the germline V gene are SGHRS and YFSETQ. The CDR3 DNA sequence: TGCGCCAGCAGCTTGGGTCTCAACGGGTACTACAATGAGCAGTTCTTC. Its protein is CASSLGLNGYYNEQFF.